These T cell receptor beta chains were read from a single sample in a study of cytomegalovirus exposure and HLA in healthy donors. TCRdb keeps only in-frame clones here, not all; method: immunoSEQ multiplex PCR. The repertoire holds 110,000 to 150,000 clones, with more than 70% as singletons. Material: PBMCs. The source is a man aged 35 to 55 in good health and CMV-seronegative. Each CDR3 is given with its conserved first and last residue. D genes are given only for firm matches. Part of the rows lack a size; the others show once, few, many or a class for expanded clones.

J gene: TRBJ1-1; V gene: TRBV27; clone size: .; D gene: .; CDR3 DNA: TGTGCCAGCAGTCTCCAGGGATCGGGCACTGAAGCTTTCTTT; CDR3 protein: CASSLQGSGTEAFF
J gene: TRBJ1-1; V gene: TRBV11-2; clone size: few; D gene: .; CDR3 DNA: TGTGCCAGCAGCCCCCTCGGGGGACGGGGGACTGAAGCTTTCTTT; CDR3 protein: CASSPLGGRGTEAFF
J gene: TRBJ1-2; V gene: TRBV10-3; clone size: .; D gene: .; CDR3 DNA: TGTGCCATCAACCCCCCGGGGGGGGGTGGCTACACCTTC; CDR3 protein: CAINPPGGGGYTF
J gene: TRBJ1-6; V gene: TRBV4-3; clone size: .; D gene: .; CDR3 DNA: TGCGCCAGCAGTCCAAGATTCGGGCAGGGCAATTCACCCCTCCACTTT; CDR3 protein: CASSPRFGQGNSPLHF
J gene: TRBJ1-2; V gene: TRBV5-1; clone size: .; D gene: .; CDR3 DNA: TGCGCCAGCAGCTTGGATCCCTATACAGGAAACTATGGCTACACCTTC; CDR3 protein: CASSLDPYTGNYGYTF
J gene: TRBJ2-2; V gene: TRBV4-3; clone size: few; D gene: TRBD2; CDR3 DNA: TGCGCCAGCAGCCAAGAAATGGGCGGGGGGACTTTCACCGGGGAGCTGTTTTTT; CDR3 protein: CASSQEMGGGTFTGELFF
J gene: TRBJ2-6; V gene: TRBV10-2; clone size: .; D gene: .; CDR3 DNA: TGCGCCTGGAGGGGGCCTATTGTGGAGGCCAGCTCTGGGGCCAACGTCCTGACTTTC; CDR3 protein: CAWRGPIVEASSGANVLTF
J gene: TRBJ1-1; V gene: TRBV7-9; clone size: .; D gene: .; CDR3 DNA: TGTGCCAGCCACGGGAGGCAGCAAGTGAACACTGAAGCTTTCTTT; CDR3 protein: CASHGRQQVNTEAFF
J gene: TRBJ2-2; V gene: TRBV5-1; clone size: .; D gene: .; CDR3 DNA: TGCGCCACTCGAGGTGGAGGTGCTGGACAGCCGCCTGTGGCCGGGGAGCTGTTTTTT; CDR3 protein: CATRGGGAGQPPVAGELFF
J gene: TRBJ2-3; V gene: TRBV10-3; clone size: .; D gene: TRBD2; CDR3 DNA: TGTGCCATCAGTGATTTAGGGACTAGCGGGGTACTCACAGATACGCAGTATTTT; CDR3 protein: CAISDLGTSGVLTDTQYF
J gene: TRBJ1-2; V gene: TRBV5-4; clone size: once; D gene: TRBD1; CDR3 DNA: TGTGCCAGCAGCTGGGGGACAGTCGACTATGGCTACACCTTC; CDR3 protein: CASSWGTVDYGYTF
J gene: TRBJ2-3; V gene: TRBV9; clone size: .; D gene: TRBD2; CDR3 DNA: TGTGCCAGCAGCGGTGGATATCGGACTAGCGGGGGCACAGATACGCAGTATTTT; CDR3 protein: CASSGGYRTSGGTDTQYF
J gene: TRBJ2-5; V gene: TRBV2; clone size: .; D gene: TRBD2; CDR3 DNA: TGTGCCAGCAGTAGCGGGGGTCAGCAAGAGACCCAGTACTTC; CDR3 protein: CASSSGGQQETQYF
J gene: TRBJ2-2; V gene: TRBV2; clone size: .; D gene: .; CDR3 DNA: TGTGCCACCAAACTTACAGCAAGCACCGGGGAGCTGTTTTTT; CDR3 protein: CATKLTASTGELFF
J gene: TRBJ1-4; V gene: TRBV5-5; clone size: .; D gene: .; CDR3 DNA: TGTGCCAGCAGCTTGGGGTTGAGAGGGAGGGCGGAAAAACTGTTTTTT; CDR3 protein: CASSLGLRGRAEKLFF
J gene: TRBJ2-3; V gene: TRBV7-9; clone size: .; D gene: .; CDR3 DNA: TGTGCCAGCAGCTTGACAGGCCCCACAGATACGCAGTATTTT; CDR3 protein: CASSLTGPTDTQYF
J gene: TRBJ1-2; V gene: TRBV28; clone size: .; D gene: .; CDR3 DNA: TGTGCCAGCAGGTCAGGGACCCTGGGACACTTTAACTATGGCTACACCTTC; CDR3 protein: CASRSGTLGHFNYGYTF
J gene: TRBJ1-2; V gene: TRBV18; clone size: .; D gene: .; CDR3 DNA: TGTGCCAGCTCACCACCGCGGGGATGGTTGACCTTC; CDR3 protein: CASSPPRGWLTF
J gene: TRBJ2-3; V gene: TRBV7-2; clone size: few; D gene: TRBD2; CDR3 DNA: TGTGCCAGCAGCCGGGGACTAGCGGGGTTAGATACGCAGTATTTT; CDR3 protein: CASSRGLAGLDTQYF
J gene: TRBJ2-1; V gene: TRBV2; clone size: .; D gene: TRBD1; CDR3 DNA: TGTGCCAGCGGGGGACAGAACAATGAGCAGTTCTTC; CDR3 protein: CASGGQNNEQFF
J gene: TRBJ1-1; V gene: TRBV4-2; clone size: .; D gene: TRBD1; CDR3 DNA: TGTGCCAGCAGCCAACCGGACAGGGCCGGGGGAACTGAAGCTTTCTTT; CDR3 protein: CASSQPDRAGGTEAFF
J gene: TRBJ2-1; V gene: TRBV6-5; clone size: .; D gene: TRBD1; CDR3 DNA: TGTGCCAGCAGTCGCGACAGGGCAAAGAATGAGCAGTTCTTC; CDR3 protein: CASSRDRAKNEQFF
J gene: TRBJ2-7; V gene: TRBV7-9; clone size: .; D gene: TRBD1; CDR3 DNA: TGTGCCAGCAGCTTAGAGGGGGCAGGGAGCCGCGAGCAGTACTTC; CDR3 protein: CASSLEGAGSREQYF
J gene: TRBJ2-7; V gene: TRBV7-9; clone size: .; D gene: .; CDR3 DNA: TGTGCCAGCAGCTTAGTGGGCACCTACTCCTACGAGCAGTACTTC; CDR3 protein: CASSLVGTYSYEQYF
J gene: TRBJ2-7; V gene: TRBV4-1; clone size: .; D gene: TRBD1; CDR3 DNA: TGCGCCAGCAGCCAAGATTCAACCAGGGGGCCCCTCTACGAGCAGTACTTC; CDR3 protein: CASSQDSTRGPLYEQYF
J gene: TRBJ1-2; V gene: TRBV27; clone size: once; D gene: TRBD1; CDR3 DNA: TGTGCCAGCGCCTGGGACAGGGGGTCCGGCTACACCTTC; CDR3 protein: CASAWDRGSGYTF
J gene: TRBJ1-6; V gene: TRBV6-1; clone size: .; D gene: .; CDR3 DNA: TGTGCCAGCAGTGTTAACGCAGGGGAGAATTCACCCCTCCACTTT; CDR3 protein: CASSVNAGENSPLHF
J gene: TRBJ2-3; V gene: TRBV27; clone size: .; D gene: .; CDR3 DNA: TGTGCCAGCTACGAGTCCTGGACAGCTATCAACCAACTCTATTTT; CDR3 protein: CASYESWTAINQLYF
J gene: TRBJ2-3; V gene: TRBV18; clone size: .; D gene: TRBD1; CDR3 DNA: TGTGCCAGCTCAGAGGGACAGGGGGCAGCAGATACGCAGTATTTT; CDR3 protein: CASSEGQGAADTQYF
J gene: TRBJ1-2; V gene: TRBV29-1; clone size: .; D gene: .; CDR3 DNA: TGCAGCGTACAGGGCGACTATGGCTACACCTTC; CDR3 protein: CSVQGDYGYTF
J gene: TRBJ1-4; V gene: TRBV18; clone size: once; D gene: TRBD1; CDR3 DNA: TGTGCCAGCTCACCACTGTCGGTACTAAACAGGGGGCTAGAAAAACTGTTTTTT; CDR3 protein: CASSPLSVLNRGLEKLFF
J gene: TRBJ2-7; V gene: TRBV15; clone size: .; D gene: TRBD1; CDR3 DNA: TGTGCCACCAGCCCCCTAGGGGACAGGGGCCACGAGCAGTACTTC; CDR3 protein: CATSPLGDRGHEQYF
J gene: TRBJ2-1; V gene: TRBV25-1; clone size: .; D gene: .; CDR3 DNA: TGTGCCAGCAGTGACTCGTACTCCTACAATGAGCAGTTCTTC; CDR3 protein: CASSDSYSYNEQFF
J gene: TRBJ1-2; V gene: TRBV21-1; clone size: .; D gene: .; CDR3 DNA: TGTGCCAGCAGCAAACGGTGCCAGGGACAACAGTATGGCTACACCTTC; CDR3 protein: CASSKRCQGQQYGYTF
J gene: TRBJ2-3; V gene: TRBV27; clone size: .; D gene: .; CDR3 DNA: TGTGCCAGCAGTCCCACAGGGACGCAGTATTTT; CDR3 protein: CASSPTGTQYF
J gene: TRBJ2-5; V gene: TRBV29-1; clone size: .; D gene: .; CDR3 DNA: TGCAGCGCTGGACAGTCCTGGGAGACCCAGTACTTC; CDR3 protein: CSAGQSWETQYF
J gene: TRBJ2-1; V gene: TRBV7-3; clone size: .; D gene: TRBD2; CDR3 DNA: TGTGCCAGCAGCCAAAGGCCTAGCGGGGATGAGCAGTTCTTC; CDR3 protein: CASSQRPSGDEQFF
J gene: TRBJ1-3; V gene: TRBV1; clone size: .; D gene: .; CDR3 DNA: TGCACCAGCAGCCATCCAACAGGGATAGGTGGAAACACCATATATTTT; CDR3 protein: CTSSHPTGIGGNTIYF
J gene: TRBJ2-7; V gene: TRBV5-1; clone size: .; D gene: TRBD2; CDR3 DNA: TGCGCCAGCAGCCAAGGGACTAGCGGGGGACATAGCTCCTACGAGCAGTACTTC; CDR3 protein: CASSQGTSGGHSSYEQYF
J gene: TRBJ1-6; V gene: TRBV7-2; clone size: .; D gene: TRBD1; CDR3 DNA: TGTGCCAGCAGCTTAGACAGGGGGTACTCACCCCTCCACTTT; CDR3 protein: CASSLDRGYSPLHF